This T cell receptor (beta chain) was retrieved from a study of shared clonotypes between healthy human individuals. Whole-study results and caveats: What limited the represented genetic and exposure-history diversity was the small number of donors. It was anticipated that sequencing depth would influence how many clonotypes donors shared.

V was trimmed by 0 bases and J by 1 base, leaving 6 bases between them. CDR1 is SGHNT and CDR2 is YENEEA in the germline V gene. This CDR3 region has 14 residues. The authors sequenced unsorted PBMC DNA on ten immunoSEQ deep assay plates. Clones were read by immunoSEQ multiplex PCR, and TCRdb kept only the in-frame ones, dropping some. Of some 490,000 clones listed, roughly 80% are singletons. Comments on this clone: What it recognizes is unknown. Different DNA sequences within this sample yield the same CDR3.

Input material: PBMCs. The source of this sequence is a middle-aged woman in good health. Some clones in this sample may be carry-over from other donors' samples. V is TRBV11-3 and J is TRBJ1-1; D is undetermined. CDR3 residues: CASSLEGGNTEAFF. The CDR3 DNA follows: TGTGCCAGCAGCTTAGAGGGCGGGAACACTGAAGCTTTCTTT.